Listed below are T cell receptor beta chains from one sample, sequenced in a study of somatic mutations in cytotoxic T cells in rheumatoid arthritis. The data were produced by immunoSEQ multiplex PCR, yet TCRdb's version contains in-frame clones alone and is incomplete. The table shows tens of thousands of clones, with 84% occurring only once. The sequenced sample consisted of CD8+ T cells sorted from blood. Receptors were obtained from a man aged 35 to 55 in good health. The CDR3 runs from the conserved cysteine through the conserved F or W.

15 | TRBJ2-7 | TRBV13 | CASSWGTSAPYEQYF
12 | TRBJ2-2 | TRBV25-1 | CAIDQGSGELFF
14 | TRBJ2-7 | TRBV29-1 | CSVEEGTDAYEQYF
15 | TRBJ1-5 | TRBV5-1 | CASSLDGVSNQPQHF
14 | TRBJ2-1 | TRBV6-4 | CASSETSGGYEQFF
15 | TRBJ2-7 | TRBV6-4 | CASSDSSSGSYEQYF
15 | TRBJ1-3 | TRBV29-1 | CSVDGEGNAGNTIYF
13 | TRBJ1-2 | TRBV9 | CASSSGAHYGYTF
16 | TRBJ2-4 | TRBV7-2 | CASSYRDNLAKNIQYF
14 | TRBJ2-1 | TRBV28 | CASHPSGSYNEQFF
14 | TRBJ2-7 | TRBV27 | CASTPGTGGYEQYF
16 | TRBJ2-5 | TRBV6-6 | CASRFPGQGFQETQYF
12 | TRBJ2-7 | TRBV28 | CASSPGDHEQYF
14 | TRBJ2-1 | TRBV6-4 | CASSAGGLYNEQFF
14 | TRBJ2-7 | TRBV7-9 | CASSPQGKSYEQYF
14 | TRBJ2-1 | TRBV29-1 | CSVPGGASYNEQFF
14 | TRBJ2-7 | TRBV15 | CATSRVRGIHEQYF
16 | TRBJ2-5 | TRBV5-1 | CASSSTSGRAGETQYF
14 | TRBJ2-7 | TRBV6-1 | CASSRTGDLYEQYF
13 | TRBJ1-5 | TRBV25-1 | CASSEQANQPQHF
13 | TRBJ2-7 | TRBV7-2 | CASRAYYAYEQYF
14 | TRBJ1-1 | TRBV27 | CASSVQGSNTEAFF
17 | TRBJ2-1 | TRBV10-2 | CASSGILSGRVYNEQFF
16 | TRBJ2-1 | TRBV29-1 | CSVSGGAGGPGNEQFF
14 | TRBJ2-7 | TRBV9 | CASSVGTAAYEQYF
16 | TRBJ2-1 | TRBV9 | CASSEPRGSSYNEQFF
13 | TRBJ2-1 | TRBV25-1 | CASSQTVYNEQFF
14 | TRBJ1-1 | TRBV7-9 | CASSLRDRNTEAFF
11 | TRBJ1-1 | TRBV30 | CAWSWDTEAFF
15 | TRBJ1-5 | TRBV30 | CAWSEGQGSNQPQHF
13 | TRBJ2-7 | TRBV6-1 | CASTRGGVYEQYF
14 | TRBJ2-3 | TRBV28 | CASSSWTGGDTQYF
15 | TRBJ2-7 | TRBV11-2 | CASSSTSGRAYEQYF
15 | TRBJ1-1 | TRBV6-1 | CASSEAWEGGTEAFF
15 | TRBJ2-1 | TRBV27 | CASSLLNRANNEQFF
13 | TRBJ2-5 | TRBV18 | CASSPASWETQYF
14 | TRBJ1-1 | TRBV19 | CASSIGDRNTEAFF
15 | TRBJ2-3 | TRBV7-8 | CASSLVAYLTDTQYF
13 | TRBJ1-4 | TRBV28 | CASSPGLAEKLFF
14 | TRBJ2-2 | TRBV9 | CASSAGTRRGELFF
17 | TRBJ2-2 | TRBV9 | CASSVVGGTSGSGELFF
14 | TRBJ2-2 | TRBV10-3 | CAISEGASTGELFF
13 | TRBJ2-2 | TRBV28 | CASSFVGAGELFF
14 | TRBJ1-2 | TRBV28 | CASSLGTELYGYTF
15 | TRBJ2-3 | TRBV14 | CASSHWADQSDTQYF
15 | TRBJ2-7 | TRBV7-8 | CASSLRQGPVLEQYF
16 | TRBJ2-7 | TRBV7-8 | CASSDGVGPGLYEQYF
15 | TRBJ2-1 | TRBV7-9 | CASSSPGGPHNEQFF
14 | TRBJ2-1 | TRBV2 | CASSGRDRGNEQFF
13 | TRBJ2-7 | TRBV27 | CASASGRTYEQYF
16 | TRBJ2-1 | TRBV6-5 | CASSYSLAGGDNEQFF
12 | TRBJ1-5 | TRBV28 | CASSLGYQPQHF
18 | TRBJ2-3 | TRBV11-2 | CASSLEWALAGSTDTQYF
16 | TRBJ2-1 | TRBV7-2 | CASRGAGTGGYNEQFF
16 | TRBJ2-7 | TRBV6-5 | CASSYSKEVNLYEQYF